What follows are 15 T cell receptor beta chains derived from one specimen sequenced in a study of CD8 T cells in Susac syndrome. Random-hexamer reverse transcription was applied to roughly 0.5 to 1 ug RNA. TCRdb used MiXCR to reprocess the immunoSEQ multiplex PCR reads, holding one entry per CDR3 protein. The sample lists around 130,000 distinct CDR3 sequences, 85% to 95% occurring once. Sequencing was performed on CD4+ T cells from PBMCs. The receptors here all came from a human donor with multiple sclerosis.

V usage is TRBV12-3 or TRBV12-4 and J usage is TRBJ2-4; D ambiguous. This CDR3 has 15 amino acids. V was trimmed by 2 bases and J by 9 bases, leaving 17 bases between them. The CDR3 DNA reads TGTGCCAGCAGTTTACCTTACCCCCAGGATACCATTCAGTACTTC. This encodes CASSLPYPQDTIQYF.

The rearrangement uses TRBV6-5 and TRBJ1-1; no firm D call. Trimming took off 6 bases at V and 2 bases at J, with 10 bases between the two ends. The CDR3 is 13 residues long. From germline, CDR1 is MNHEY and CDR2 SVGAGI. The CDR3 DNA reads TGTGCCAGCAGCCACCGGGGTAACACTGAAGCTTTCTTT. Amino acids: CASSHRGNTEAFF.

This chain joins TRBV30 and TRBJ2-4, with TRBD1 matching 7 bases. This CDR3 is built from 14 residues. The ends lost 1 base at V and 3 bases at J; junction bases unmatched: 3. The germline V gene has CDR1 GTSNPN and CDR2 SVGIG (reference sequence). The CDR3 DNA follows: TGTGCCTGGAGTGAGGGGGCTGGCAAAAACATTCAGTACTTC. Encoded protein: CAWSEGAGKNIQYF.

The chain has TRBV20-1 and TRBJ2-1; 9 positions agree with TRBD2. J gave up 7 bases and V 5 bases, and 12 bases lay outside the gene matches. The germline gives CDR1 DFQATT, CDR2 SNEGSKA (reference sequence). The CDR3 consists of 15 residues. This CDR3 is CSAPRFSGSTNEQFF. CDR3 DNA: TGCAGTGCTCCCCGGTTTAGCGGGAGTACAAATGAGCAGTTCTTC.

The chain uses TRBV25-1 and TRBJ2-4; unclear D gene. CDR1 is MGHDK, CDR2 SYGVNS, per germline. This CDR3 is 15 amino acids long. V lost 2 bases and J lost 0, with 8 bases in between. CDR3 region: CASSEPPPAKNIQYF. CDR3 coding DNA: TGTGCCAGCAGTGAACCTCCGCCAGCCAAAAACATTCAGTACTTC.

The V call is TRBV4-1, the J call TRBJ2-5; 8 bases line up with TRBD2. The germline gives CDR1 MGHRA, CDR2 YSYEKL. CDR3 length: 16 amino acids. Trimming removed 0 bases from V and 2 bases from J; junction bases left unmatched: 5. CDR3 protein: CASSQETSGVQETQYF. Written as DNA, the CDR3 is TGCGCCAGCAGCCAAGAAACTAGCGGAGTTCAAGAGACCCAGTACTTC.

The chain recombines TRBV3-1 with TRBJ2-5; D might be TRBD2 (5 bases). Germline assignment: CDR1 LGHDT and CDR2 YNNKEL (reference sequence). Trimming took off 3 bases at V and 2 bases at J, with 10 bases between the two ends. This CDR3 spans 14 amino acids. CDR3 in DNA: TGTGCCAGCAGCCATAATACGGGGCAAGAGACCCAGTACTTC. It encodes CASSHNTGQETQYF.

The table lists this clonotype with a few counts. The chain links TRBV11-1 to TRBJ1-1; TRBD1 is a possible D gene (5 bases). The germline gives CDR1 SGHAT, CDR2 FQDESV (reference sequence). The CDR3 sequence is 15 residues long. V was shortened by 2 bases and J by 0 bases, with 10 bases between the two germline ends. The CDR3 reads CASSLFGGLNTEAFF. In nucleotides, the CDR3 is TGTGCCAGCAGCTTATTTGGGGGACTGAACACTGAAGCTTTCTTT. Looking up the rest from reference TRBV11-1 and TRBJ1-1 gives the full variable domain: EAEVAQSPRYKITEKSQAVAFWCDPISGHATLYWYRQILGQGPELLVQFQDESVVDDSQLPKDRFSAERLKGVDSTLKIQPAELGDSAMYLCASSLFGGLNTEAFFGQGTRLTVV.

The chain couples TRBV18 to TRBJ1-5; D perhaps matches TRBD1 (5 bases). Trimming pared 1 base from V and 5 bases from J, leaving 12 bases between. The CDR3 spans 15 residues. Germline CDR1 KGHSH, CDR2 LQKENI. CDR3: CASSPLRGADQPQHF. DNA for the CDR3: TGTGCCAGCTCACCACTCCGGGGCGCCGATCAGCCCCAGCATTTT.

The rearrangement links TRBV3-1 to TRBJ2-7; 8 bases map to TRBD2. This CDR3 comprises 16 residues. Trimming cost V 0 bases and J 7 bases; bases outside gene matches: 11. From germline, CDR1 is LGHDT and CDR2 YNNKEL (reference sequence). Written as DNA, the CDR3 is TGTGCCAGCAGCCAAGATGGCAGGACTAGCCTCCCAGAGCAGTACTTC. It encodes CASSQDGRTSLPEQYF.

The chain employs TRBV7-2 and TRBJ1-2, with a tentative D call TRBD1 (5 bases). CDR3 length: 15 residues. V shed 1 base and J shed 5 bases, with 14 bases lying between them. From germline, CDR1 is SGHTA and CDR2 FQGNSA. The CDR3 region is CASSLVGREKYGYTF. For the CDR3, the DNA is TGTGCCAGCAGCTTAGTGGGCAGGGAAAAGTATGGCTACACCTTC.

This chain connects TRBV5-6 to TRBJ2-1; D remains unclear. Germline-derived CDR1 and CDR2 are SGHDT and YYEEEE. This CDR3 region has 14 residues. V dropped 5 bases and J dropped 3 bases, with 12 bases sitting between them. CDR3 amino acids: CASRPTTLYNEQFF. In DNA form, the CDR3 reads TGTGCCAGCAGGCCCACGACACTCTACAATGAGCAGTTCTTC. The full variable domain, in which reference TRBV5-6 and TRBJ2-1 provide the parts outside the CDR3, is DAGVTQSPTHLIKTRGQQVTLRCSPKSGHDTVSWYQQALGQGPQFIFQYYEEEERQRGNFPDRFSGHQFPNYSSELNVNALLLGDSALYLCASRPTTLYNEQFFGPGTRLTVL.

This CDR3 reads CASSELGADTQYF. As DNA, the CDR3 is TGTGCCAGCAGTGAACTGGGGGCAGATACGCAGTATTTT. The chain links TRBV2 to TRBJ2-3; D is possibly TRBD1 or TRBD2 (5 bases each). The CDR3 is made up of 13 amino acids. The germline V and J ends were trimmed by 2 bases and 4 bases, with 7 bases remaining between them. CDR1 is SNHLY and CDR2 is FYNNEI in the germline V gene.

The chain recombines TRBV28 with TRBJ1-1; D may be TRBD1 (5 bases). The CDR3 extends over 14 amino acids. Per the germline V gene, CDR1 is MDHEN and CDR2 is SYDVKM. V lost 4 bases, J lost 2 bases, and 11 bases lay in between. CDR3 in DNA: TGTGCCAGCAGTTCGGGACGGAGAAACACTGAAGCTTTCTTT. Amino acids: CASSSGRRNTEAFF.

This chain joins TRBV30 and TRBJ1-2; D is undetermined. The CDR3 totals 12 residues. Germline V gene lookup returns CDR1 GTSNPN and CDR2 SVGIG (reference sequence). Trimming removed 1 base from V and 6 bases from J, with 9 bases in between. This CDR3 is CAWSAGVDGYTF. In DNA form, the CDR3 reads TGTGCCTGGAGTGCGGGAGTGGATGGCTACACCTTC.